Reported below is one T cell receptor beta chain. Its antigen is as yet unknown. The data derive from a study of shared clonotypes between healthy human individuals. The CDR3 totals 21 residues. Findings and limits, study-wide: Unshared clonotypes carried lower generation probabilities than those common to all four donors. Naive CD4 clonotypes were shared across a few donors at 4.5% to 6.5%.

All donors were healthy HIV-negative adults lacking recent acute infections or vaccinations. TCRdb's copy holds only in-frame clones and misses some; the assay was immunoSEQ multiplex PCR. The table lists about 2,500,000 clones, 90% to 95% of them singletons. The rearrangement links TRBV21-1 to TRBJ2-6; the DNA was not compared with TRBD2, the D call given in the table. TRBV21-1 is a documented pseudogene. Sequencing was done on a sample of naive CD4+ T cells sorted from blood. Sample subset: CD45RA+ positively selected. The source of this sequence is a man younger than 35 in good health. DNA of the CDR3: TGTGCCAGCAGCACACTAATAGCGGGAGGAAATTTAAACTCTGGGGCCAACGTCCTGACTTTC. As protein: CASSTLIAGGNLNSGANVLTF.